The 25 T cell receptor beta chains below all came from one sample that was sequenced in a study of cytomegalovirus exposure and HLA in healthy donors. Researchers ran the PCR with 60 Vbeta and 13 Jbeta primers. Some clones are missing from TCRdb's copy, which holds only in-frame ones; the method was immunoSEQ multiplex PCR. The table lists some 160,000 clones, roughly 67% of them singletons. Sequencing was done on a sample of PBMCs. The receptors derive from a woman between 18 and 29 years old in good health and CMV-seropositive.

CDR3 nucleotides: TGTGCCAGCAGCCCCCCGACAGCGCCCAACCCAGACAATGAGCAGTTCTTC. It yields the protein CASSPPTAPNPDNEQFF. V and J are TRBV5-4 and TRBJ2-1; TRBD1 is a possible D gene (5 bases). There are 17 residues in the CDR3. V was shortened by 4 bases and J by 5 bases, with 22 bases between the two germline ends. Germline V gene lookup returns CDR1 SGHNT and CDR2 YYREEE (reference sequence).

The chain recombines TRBV7-2 with TRBJ1-6, with 11 bases aligning to TRBD1. Losses at the gene ends were 6 bases for V and 10 bases for J; bases not matched to a gene: 2. The CDR3 extends over 13 amino acids. Germline CDR1 reads SGHTA; CDR2 reads FQGNSA. The CDR3 DNA follows: TGTGCCAGCAGGGGACAGGGGGGCTCACCCCTCCACTTT. This encodes CASRGQGGSPLHF.

In this sample, this clone turned up a few times. The V and J genes are TRBV5-4 and TRBJ1-3; 8 bases line up with TRBD1. V lost 4 bases, J lost 3 bases, and 3 bases stayed unmatched. The CDR3 runs 14 residues. Germline CDR1 SGHNT, CDR2 YYREEE (reference sequence). The CDR3 DNA reads TGTGCCAGCAGCCGGACAGGGCTTGGAAACACCATATATTTT. It codes for CASSRTGLGNTIYF.

The rearrangement uses TRBV27 and TRBJ1-4; D is unclear. Trimming stripped 0 bases from V and 3 bases from J, with 11 bases between. This CDR3 has 16 residues. Germline V gene lookup returns CDR1 MNHEY and CDR2 SMNVEV (reference sequence). CDR3 amino acids: CASSLSRVWANEKLFF. CDR3 bases: TGTGCCAGCAGTTTATCCCGGGTTTGGGCTAATGAAAAACTGTTTTTT.

The V call is TRBV5-1, the J call TRBJ1-1, with TRBD1 matching over 10 bases. The length of the CDR3 is 16 residues. The V gene end was trimmed by 0 bases and the J gene end by 6 bases; junction bases not matched to a gene: 8. The germline CDR1 and CDR2 sequences are SGHRS and YFSETQ. CDR3 region: CASSLAGDRGSAEAFF. The CDR3 nucleotides are TGCGCCAGCAGCTTGGCAGGGGACAGGGGATCCGCTGAAGCTTTCTTT.

The rearrangement links TRBV9 to TRBJ1-6; D gene uncertain. V lost 2 bases, J lost 10 bases, and 7 bases lay in between. The CDR3 is made up of 12 amino acids. The V gene's germline CDR1 is SGDLS and CDR2 YYNGEE. The CDR3 loop is CASSVTGSPLHF. CDR3 in DNA: TGTGCCAGCAGCGTTACGGGGTCACCCCTCCACTTT. The entire variable domain, with the rest obtained from reference TRBV9 and TRBJ1-6, is as follows: DSGVTQTPKHLITATGQRVTLRCSPRSGDLSVYWYQQSLDQGLQFLIQYYNGEERAKGNILERFSAQQFPDLHSELNLSSLELGDSALYFCASSVTGSPLHFGNGTRLTVT.

A remark on this clone: The junction does not match germline at one end; this may be a read error. This chain uses TRBV7-9 with TRBJ2-5, with TRBD2 as a possible D gene (5 bases). This CDR3 contains 16 residues. From germline, CDR1 is SEHNR and CDR2 FQNEAQ (reference sequence). The CDR3 sequence: CSSSYPLGLEQETQYF. Here the CDR3 DNA reads TGTTCCAGCAGCTACCCACTTGGACTGGAACAAGAGACCCAGTACTTC. The entire variable domain, with the rest obtained from reference TRBV7-9 and TRBJ2-5, is as follows: DTGVSQNPRHKITKRGQNVTFRCDPISEHNRLYWYRQTLGQGPEFLTYFQNEAQLEKSRLLSDRFSAERPKGSFSTLEIQRTEQGDSAMYLCSSSYPLGLEQETQYFGPGTRLLVL.

The gene calls are TRBV7-9 and TRBJ1-1; possible D gene TRBD1, 5 bases. Germline V lookup: CDR1 SEHNR, CDR2 FQNEAQ (reference sequence). The V gene lost 3 bases and the J gene lost 5 bases, with 16 bases spanning the gap. The CDR3 has 15 residues. The CDR3 DNA follows: TGTGCCAGCAGCTTTATGGGGGTCGGGGGAACTGAAGCTTTCTTT. This translates into CASSFMGVGGTEAFF.

This chain connects TRBV29-1 to TRBJ1-2; a possible D gene is TRBD1 (5 bases). CDR3 length: 13 amino acids. Germline V gene lookup returns CDR1 SQVTM and CDR2 ANQGSEA. Trimming removed 4 bases at V and 4 bases at J, with 13 bases between. Here the CDR3 DNA reads TGCAGCGTTGGGGGTGGCCAGGGCTATGGCTACACCTTC. This codes for CSVGGGQGYGYTF.

This clone was picked up a small number of times. V usage is TRBV10-1 and J usage is TRBJ1-2; possibly TRBD1 for D (5 bases). Germline CDR1 is WNHNN and CDR2 is SYGVQD (reference sequence). This CDR3 contains 14 residues. The V end was cut by 1 base, the J end by 7 bases, with 13 bases between. In DNA, the CDR3 is TGCGCCAGCAGTGAGTGGGGGGTATTGGTTGGCTACACCTTC. Its protein product is CASSEWGVLVGYTF.

The chain joins TRBV5-8 to TRBJ2-2; possible D gene TRBD1, 6 bases. Germline values: CDR1 SGHTS, CDR2 YDEGEE. Trimming took off 1 base at V and 4 bases at J, with 11 bases between the two ends. CDR3 size: 15 residues. The CDR3 bases are TGTGCCAGCAGCTTGTTGGACAGTGGCACCGGGGAGCTGTTTTTT. Protein: CASSLLDSGTGELFF.

J is TRBJ2-5 and V is TRBV5-1, with 10 bases identical to TRBD1. The germline gives CDR1 SGHRS, CDR2 YFSETQ. The J segment lost 11 bases and the V segment lost 1 base, leaving 8 bases of the junction unmatched. The CDR3 has 14 residues. The CDR3 sequence: CASSLLDRGGEQYF. The CDR3 coding sequence is TGCGCCAGCAGCTTGCTGGACAGGGGGGGGGAGCAGTACTTC. Based on the CDR3 plus reference TRBV5-1 and TRBJ2-5, the full variable domain is KAGVTQTPRYLIKTRGQQVTLSCSPISGHRSVSWYQQTPGQGLQFLFEYFSETQRNKGNFPGRFSGRQFSNSRSEMNVSTLELGDSALYLCASSLLDRGGEQYFGPGTRLLVL.

The V and J genes are TRBV19 and TRBJ2-1, with 12 bases fitting TRBD2. The CDR3 loop spans 18 amino acids. Germline CDR1 reads LNHDA; CDR2 reads SQIVND (reference sequence). Germline trimming cut 0 bases from V and 6 bases from J; bases unmatched to any gene: 9. CDR3 residues: CASSIDGPLAGGFNEQFF. CDR3 DNA sequence: TGTGCCAGTAGTATAGATGGGCCCCTAGCGGGGGGGTTCAATGAGCAGTTCTTC.

The CDR3 region is CASSLVGQRGTTDTQYF. CDR3 sequence (DNA): TGCGCCAGCAGCTTGGTGGGTCAGCGGGGAACCACAGATACGCAGTATTTT. V and J are TRBV5-1 and TRBJ2-3, with 7 bases lining up with TRBD2. Germline CDR1 reads SGHRS; CDR2 reads YFSETQ. CDR3 length equals 17 residues. V shed 0 bases, J shed 2 bases, and the junction held 9 bases outside the gene matches.

This clone was counted between two and nine times. The genes are TRBV27 and TRBJ1-4; a weak D match, TRBD1 (6 bases). The V gene's germline CDR1 is MNHEY and CDR2 SMNVEV (reference sequence). V was shortened by 2 bases and J by 8 bases, with 15 bases between the two germline ends. This CDR3 has 15 residues. CDR3 coding DNA: TGTGCCAGCAGTTTACTCCCAGGGGTGGGGGAAAAACTGTTTTTT. This codes for CASSLLPGVGEKLFF.

On this clone itself: Other DNA sequences from this sample encode an identical CDR3 as well. The chain links TRBV10-3 to TRBJ1-5; no clear D. V was clipped by 3 bases and J by 4 bases, with 4 bases between them. The CDR3 has 12 amino acids. CDR1 is ENHRY and CDR2 is SYGVKD in the germline V gene. Written as DNA, the CDR3 is TGTGCCATCAGTGACGGGAATCAGCCCCAGCATTTT. Protein: CAISDGNQPQHF.

The V gene is TRBV7-2, the J gene TRBJ2-7; D may be TRBD1 (6 bases). Germline CDR1 is SGHTA and CDR2 is FQGNSA. The CDR3 is made up of 13 amino acids. V was clipped by 4 bases and J by 5 bases, with 12 bases between them. In DNA form, the CDR3 reads TGTGCCAGCAGCTCGTACTACAGGGACGAGCAGTACTTC. Protein: CASSSYYRDEQYF.

The rearrangement joins TRBV7-2 to TRBJ1-1; D remains unclear. The CDR3 sequence is 14 residues long. The germline CDR1 and CDR2 sequences are SGHTA and FQGNSA. V was shortened by 5 bases and J by 0 bases, with 10 bases between the two germline ends. The CDR3 bases are TGTGCCAGCAGCGCCGACCGGGTGAACACTGAAGCTTTCTTT. Translated, it gives CASSADRVNTEAFF.

The sample holds a few counts of this clone. The rearrangement uses TRBV4-2 and TRBJ2-5; no reliable D call. The CDR3 runs 16 residues. V gave up 2 bases and J gave up 5 bases, with 18 bases separating them. Germline CDR1 and CDR2: LGHNA and YNFKEQ. In DNA, the CDR3 is TGTGCCAGCAGCCAAACCTGGAGCGAAGCCCACGAGACCCAGTACTTC. Protein: CASSQTWSEAHETQYF.

The table lists this clone with a few counts. The chain is built from TRBV7-3 and TRBJ2-1; perhaps TRBD2 as D (6 bases). There are 15 residues in the CDR3. CDR1 is SGHTA and CDR2 is FQGTGA in the germline V gene. V was cut by 6 bases and J by 7 bases, with 19 bases left in between. CDR3 amino acids: CASRTDYEFQNEQFF. The CDR3 bases are TGTGCCAGCAGGACGGACTACGAGTTTCAGAATGAGCAGTTCTTC.

The chain couples TRBV4-3 to TRBJ1-2; D ambiguous. Trimming shortened V by 0 bases and J by 2 bases, and 4 bases separated the two germline ends. The CDR3 runs 13 residues. CDR1 is LGHNA, CDR2 YSLEER, per germline. The CDR3 sequence: CASSQEQNYGYTF. CDR3 in DNA: TGCGCCAGCAGCCAAGAACAGAACTATGGCTACACCTTC.

J is TRBJ2-3 and V is TRBV9; weak D call: TRBD2 (5 bases). Trimming took 3 bases from V and 0 from J, leaving 8 bases between them. CDR1 SGDLS and CDR2 YYNGEE come from the germline V gene. The CDR3 has 14 residues. The CDR3 reads CASSARTSTDTQYF. Written as DNA, the CDR3 is TGTGCCAGCAGCGCCCGGACTAGCACAGATACGCAGTATTTT.

This clone has a single count. This sequence joins TRBV6-6 and TRBJ1-1, with a tentative D call TRBD1 (6 bases). The germline gives CDR1 MNHNY, CDR2 SVGAGI (reference sequence). This CDR3 is 13 amino acids long. V was cut by 4 bases and J by 4 bases, with 10 bases left in between. In DNA form, the CDR3 reads TGTGCCAGCAGTTTGGGACACCTCACTGAAGCTTTCTTT. It specifies CASSLGHLTEAFF.

This clone occurred a few times. The V and J genes are TRBV7-6 and TRBJ2-2; D may be TRBD2 (5 bases). CDR1 SGHVS and CDR2 FNYEAQ come from the germline V gene. The length of the CDR3 is 13 residues. Trimming pared 2 bases from V and 7 bases from J, leaving 8 bases between. The CDR3 DNA is TGTGCCAGCAGCTTATTAGGGAGCGGGGAGCTGTTTTTT. This translates into CASSLLGSGELFF.

This sequence joins TRBV5-4 and TRBJ2-3, with TRBD1 matching 7 bases. Per the germline V gene, CDR1 is SGHNT and CDR2 is YYREEE (reference sequence). V shed 9 bases and J 1 base; nucleotides not matched to a gene: 17. This CDR3 is built from 17 residues. The DNA for the CDR3 is TGTGCCACCCCCGGCACAGGGGACCCGATGGGCACAGATACGCAGTATTTT. It yields the protein CATPGTGDPMGTDTQYF.